This T cell receptor (beta chain) was captured by sequencing in a study of blood T cell repertoires in COVID-19. On the study more broadly: Samples of COVID-19 (acute and convalescent) were obtained from the United States, Italy and Spain.

Per the original data handling: Reference gene primer amplification in the assay estimated nucleated cell counts. Profiled with immunoSEQ multiplex PCR; TCRdb holds only in-frame clones, not every one. V and J calls and clone size come straight from that table; D and trimming were deduced from the DNA. The repertoire holds approximately 300,000 clones, with roughly 90% as singletons. The receptor's source is a man between 18 and 35 years old with active or convalescent COVID-19. Material: peripheral blood.

Here the CDR3 reads CASSARADGANSPLHF. CDR3 in DNA: TGTGCCAGCAGCGCCCGAGCGGACGGAGCAAATTCACCCCTCCACTTT. The chain recombines TRBV9 with TRBJ1-6; D unresolved. Trimming took 3 bases from V and 7 from J, leaving 17 bases between them. Germline-derived CDR1 and CDR2 are SGDLS and YYNGEE. The CDR3 spans 16 residues. Filled out from reference TRBV9 and TRBJ1-6, the complete variable domain reads DSGVTQTPKHLITATGQRVTLRCSPRSGDLSVYWYQQSLDQGLQFLIQYYNGEERAKGNILERFSAQQFPDLHSELNLSSLELGDSALYFCASSARADGANSPLHFGNGTRLTVT.